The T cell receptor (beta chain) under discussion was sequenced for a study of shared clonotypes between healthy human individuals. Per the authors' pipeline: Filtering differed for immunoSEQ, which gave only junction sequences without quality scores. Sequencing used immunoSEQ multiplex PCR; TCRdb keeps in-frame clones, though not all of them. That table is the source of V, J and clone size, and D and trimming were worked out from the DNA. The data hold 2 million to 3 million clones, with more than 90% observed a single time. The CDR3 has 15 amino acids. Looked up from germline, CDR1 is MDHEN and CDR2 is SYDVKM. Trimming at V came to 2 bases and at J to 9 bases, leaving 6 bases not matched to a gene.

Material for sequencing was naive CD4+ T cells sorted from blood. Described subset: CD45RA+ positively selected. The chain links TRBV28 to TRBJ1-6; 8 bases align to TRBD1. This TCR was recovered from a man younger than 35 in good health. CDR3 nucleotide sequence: TGTGCCAGCAGTTTACCCGAACAGGGGGGTTCACCCCTCCACTTT. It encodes CASSLPEQGGSPLHF.